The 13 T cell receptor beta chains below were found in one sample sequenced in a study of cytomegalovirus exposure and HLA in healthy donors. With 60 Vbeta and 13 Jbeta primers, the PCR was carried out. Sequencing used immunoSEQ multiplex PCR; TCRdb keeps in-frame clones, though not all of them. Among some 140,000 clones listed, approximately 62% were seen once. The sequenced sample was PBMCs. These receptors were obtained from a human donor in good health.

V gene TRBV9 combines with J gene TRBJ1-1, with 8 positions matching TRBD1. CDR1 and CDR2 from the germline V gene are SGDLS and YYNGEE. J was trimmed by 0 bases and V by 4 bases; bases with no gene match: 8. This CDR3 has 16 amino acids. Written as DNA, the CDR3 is TGTGCCAGCAGCCCCGGGACAGGTACGCTGAACACTGAAGCTTTCTTT. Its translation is CASSPGTGTLNTEAFF.

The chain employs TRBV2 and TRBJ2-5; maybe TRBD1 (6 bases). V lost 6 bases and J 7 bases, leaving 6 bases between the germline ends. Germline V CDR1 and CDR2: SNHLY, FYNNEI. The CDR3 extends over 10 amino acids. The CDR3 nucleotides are TGTGCCAGCAGGGACAGGACCCAGTACTTC. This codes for CASRDRTQYF.

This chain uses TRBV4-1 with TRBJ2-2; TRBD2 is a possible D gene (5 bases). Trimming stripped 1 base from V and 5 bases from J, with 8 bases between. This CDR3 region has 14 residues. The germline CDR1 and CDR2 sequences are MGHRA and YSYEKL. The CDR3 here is CASSQGRATGELFF. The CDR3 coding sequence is TGCGCCAGCAGCCAAGGGCGGGCGACCGGGGAGCTGTTTTTT.

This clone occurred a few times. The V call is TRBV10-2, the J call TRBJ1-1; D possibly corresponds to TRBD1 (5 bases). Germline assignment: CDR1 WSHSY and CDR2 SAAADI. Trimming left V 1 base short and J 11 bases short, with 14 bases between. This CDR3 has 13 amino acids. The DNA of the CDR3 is TGCGCCAGCAGTGAGTTTCCGCGGGGGAGGGCTTTCTTT. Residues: CASSEFPRGRAFF.

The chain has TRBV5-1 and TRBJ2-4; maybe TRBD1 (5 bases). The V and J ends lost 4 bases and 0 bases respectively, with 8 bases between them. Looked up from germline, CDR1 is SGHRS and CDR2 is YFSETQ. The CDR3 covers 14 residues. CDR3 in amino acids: CASSVTVAKNIQYF. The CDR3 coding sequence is TGCGCCAGCAGCGTGACAGTAGCCAAAAACATTCAGTACTTC.

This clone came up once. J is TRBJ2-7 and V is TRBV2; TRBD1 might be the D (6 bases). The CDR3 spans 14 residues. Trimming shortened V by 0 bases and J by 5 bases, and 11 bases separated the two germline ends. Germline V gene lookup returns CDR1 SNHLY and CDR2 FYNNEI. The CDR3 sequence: CASSEAGAVDEQYF. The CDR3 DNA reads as TGTGCCAGCAGTGAAGCGGGGGCCGTGGACGAGCAGTACTTC.

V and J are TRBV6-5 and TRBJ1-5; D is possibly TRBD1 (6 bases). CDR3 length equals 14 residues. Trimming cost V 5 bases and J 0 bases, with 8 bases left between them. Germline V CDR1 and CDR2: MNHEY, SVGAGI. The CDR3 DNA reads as TGTGCCAGCAGTGAACAGGGTAGCAATCAGCCCCAGCATTTT. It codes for CASSEQGSNQPQHF.

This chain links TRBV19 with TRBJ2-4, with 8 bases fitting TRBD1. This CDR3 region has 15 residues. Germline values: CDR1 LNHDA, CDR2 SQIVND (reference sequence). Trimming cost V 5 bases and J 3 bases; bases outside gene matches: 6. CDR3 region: CASSVSQGGKNIQYF. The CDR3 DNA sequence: TGTGCCAGTAGTGTATCACAGGGGGGCAAAAACATTCAGTACTTC. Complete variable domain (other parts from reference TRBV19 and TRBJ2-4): DGGITQSPKYLFRKEGQNVTLSCEQNLNHDAMYWYRQDPGQGLRLIYYSQIVNDFQKGDIAEGYSVSREKKESFPLTVTSAQKNPTAFYLCASSVSQGGKNIQYFGAGTRLSVL.

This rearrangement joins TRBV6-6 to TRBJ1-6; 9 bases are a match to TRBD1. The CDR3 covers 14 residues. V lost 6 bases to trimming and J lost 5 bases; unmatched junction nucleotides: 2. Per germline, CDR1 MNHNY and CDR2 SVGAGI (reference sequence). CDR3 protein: CASSRTGDNSPLHF. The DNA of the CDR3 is TGTGCCAGCAGCCGGACAGGGGATAATTCACCCCTCCACTTT.

In DNA form, the CDR3 reads TGTGCCAGCAGCTCCGGACTAGCCGAGAGCTCCTACGAGCAGTACTTC. This encodes CASSSGLAESSYEQYF. The chain uses TRBV7-6 and TRBJ2-7; 8 nucleotides align to TRBD2. There are 16 residues in the CDR3. After removal of 4 bases from V and 0 bases from J, the junction contained 8 bases not matched to a gene. Germline V lookup: CDR1 SGHVS, CDR2 FNYEAQ.

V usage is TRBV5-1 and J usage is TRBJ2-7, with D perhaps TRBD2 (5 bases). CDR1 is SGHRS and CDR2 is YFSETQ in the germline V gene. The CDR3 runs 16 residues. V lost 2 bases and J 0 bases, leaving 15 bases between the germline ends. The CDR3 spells CASSFYQRPSSYEQYF. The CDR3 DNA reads TGCGCCAGCAGCTTTTATCAGCGGCCTAGCTCCTACGAGCAGTACTTC.

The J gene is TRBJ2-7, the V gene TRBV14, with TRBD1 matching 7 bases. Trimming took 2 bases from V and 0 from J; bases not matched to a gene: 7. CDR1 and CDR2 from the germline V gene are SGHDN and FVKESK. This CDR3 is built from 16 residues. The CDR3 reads CASSQNRGMGSYEQYF. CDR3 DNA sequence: TGTGCCAGCAGCCAAAACAGGGGAATGGGCTCCTACGAGCAGTACTTC.

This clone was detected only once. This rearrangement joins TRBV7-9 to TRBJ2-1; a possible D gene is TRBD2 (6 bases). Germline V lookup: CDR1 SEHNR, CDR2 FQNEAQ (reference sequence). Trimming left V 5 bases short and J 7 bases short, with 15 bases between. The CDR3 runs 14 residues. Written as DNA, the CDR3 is TGTGCCAGCAGCCCCGGGCAGGGACTGAATGAGCAGTTCTTC. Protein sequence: CASSPGQGLNEQFF.